This T cell receptor beta chain was recovered during a study of T cells in Graves' hyperthyroidism and ophthalmopathy. Study at large: Blood was drawn when the patient was first diagnosed and still untreated. Study-level results: Clonotypes that were expanded in thyroid above 0.001 mostly appeared in blood too. Ophthalmopathy, as predicted by the model, came a median roughly 6.3 months after the prediction.

Patients showing uncontrolled infection, other autoimmune disease, pregnancy or lactation were ineligible. Amplification yielded TCR beta CDR3 regions, with RNA transcripts as the source. The HTBI primer set was used in a first-round RT-PCR of the TCR CDR3. In TCRdb, the multiplex PCR reads were re-called with MiXCR into one record per CDR3 protein. Among some 650,000 distinct CDR3 sequences listed, about a sixth were seen once. In its sample, this clonotype was seen many times. The antigen is undetermined. The germline V gene has CDR1 SGHRS and CDR2 YFSETQ. V gave up 4 bases and J gave up 1 base, with 14 bases separating them. The CDR3 runs to 16 residues.

Sequencing used blood. The genes are TRBV5-1 and TRBJ2-2, with D perhaps TRBD1 or TRBD2 (6 bases each). This TCR came from a middle-aged woman with Graves' ophthalmopathy. CDR3 loop: CASSGGPGLNTGELFF. The CDR3 coding sequence is TGCGCCAGCAGCGGGGGCCCGGGACTGAACACCGGGGAGCTGTTTTTT. The full variable domain, its missing parts supplied by reference TRBV5-1 and TRBJ2-2, is KAGVTQTPRYLIKTRGQQVTLSCSPISGHRSVSWYQQTPGQGLQFLFEYFSETQRNKGNFPGRFSGRQFSNSRSEMNVSTLELGDSALYLCASSGGPGLNTGELFFGEGSRLTVL.